This TCR beta chain was documented in a study of vaccination effects on CD4 cells after COVID-19. The CDR3 covers 14 residues. CDR1 is SGHRS and CDR2 is YFSETQ in the germline V gene. V shed 4 bases and J shed 8 bases, with 18 bases lying between them. On this clone: Its target is not known.

The method was immunoSEQ multiplex PCR; TCRdb's version includes in-frame clones alone and lacks a portion of them. The sample gives 65,000 to 90,000 clones, roughly four fifths of which show up once; about 2.5% is in the top ten. Cultured cells yielded isolated CD4+ T cells after 10 to 11 days. The participants, recipients of two vaccine doses, got either BNT162b2 or mRNA-1273. The V gene is TRBV5-1, the J gene TRBJ1-2; D call uncertain. This TCR came from a human donor who received a COVID-19 vaccine. The sample was CD4+ T cells from PBMCs cultured without peptide, taken after COVID-19 vaccination. This chain's CDR3 is CASSMAGPLNGYTF. CDR3 in DNA: TGCGCCAGCAGCATGGCTGGACCCCTAAACGGCTACACCTTC.